This is a list of T cell receptor beta chains from one sample in a study of cytomegalovirus exposure and HLA in healthy donors. The assay was immunoSEQ multiplex PCR, and TCRdb's table has in-frame clones only and misses some. The table lists more than 110,000 clones, around 73% of them singletons, with over 1% in the top ten. The sequenced sample was PBMCs. The receptors shown here come from a woman between 40 and 50 years old in good health and CMV-seronegative. Each CDR3 is given with its conserved first and last residue. Each record gives: CDR3 length, clone size, J gene, D gene, V gene, CDR3 DNA, CDR3 protein. D genes are given only for firm matches. Only some rows state a clone size, as once, few, many or a class for expanded clones.

length: 15; size: NA; J: TRBJ1-3; D: NA; V: TRBV6-5; DNA: TGTGCCAGCAGTTACTCGAGTAGCTCTGGAAACACCATATATTTT; CDR3: CASSYSSSSGNTIYF
length: 13; size: NA; J: TRBJ2-7; D: NA; V: TRBV7-8; DNA: TGTGCCAGCAGCTCTGCCGGGACTTGTAAGCAGTACTTC; CDR3: CASSSAGTCKQYF
length: 16; size: NA; J: TRBJ2-3; D: NA; V: TRBV5-1; DNA: TGCGCCAGCAGCCCTACCTTGGGGAGTGGGACAGATACGCAGTATTTT; CDR3: CASSPTLGSGTDTQYF
length: 13; size: NA; J: TRBJ1-2; D: NA; V: TRBV4-1; DNA: TGCGCCAGCAGCCACCCCGGGACACATGGCTACACCTTC; CDR3: CASSHPGTHGYTF
length: 16; size: once; J: TRBJ1-5; D: TRBD1; V: TRBV7-2; DNA: TGTGCCAGCAGCGCGCGCGGGACAGGGGTCGGACAGCCCCAGCATTTT; CDR3: CASSARGTGVGQPQHF
length: 15; size: few; J: TRBJ1-3; D: TRBD1; V: TRBV9; DNA: TGTGCCAGCAGCGTAGGACAGGGCCCTGGAAACACCATATATTTT; CDR3: CASSVGQGPGNTIYF
length: 13; size: NA; J: TRBJ2-7; D: NA; V: TRBV2; DNA: TGTGCCCGCAGGCAGGGCCCATCCTACGAGCAGTACTTC; CDR3: CARRQGPSYEQYF
length: 12; size: NA; J: TRBJ2-3; D: NA; V: TRBV7-9; DNA: TGTGCCAGCAGCTCCCGGGTGGATACGCAGTATTTT; CDR3: CASSSRVDTQYF
length: 16; size: NA; J: TRBJ1-5; D: TRBD1; V: TRBV10-2; DNA: TGCGCCAGCAGTGGGTCCGGGACAGGGGCCAATCAGCCCCAGCATTTT; CDR3: CASSGSGTGANQPQHF
length: 15; size: NA; J: TRBJ2-7; D: NA; V: TRBV10-3; DNA: TGTGCCATCAGGGGCTCAGGGGCCGAGATCTACGAGCAGTACTTC; CDR3: CAIRGSGAEIYEQYF
length: 13; size: few; J: TRBJ2-2; D: TRBD1; V: TRBV2; DNA: TGTGCCAGCAGTCCACAGGGGACCGGGGAGCTGTTTTTT; CDR3: CASSPQGTGELFF
length: 14; size: NA; J: TRBJ1-4; D: NA; V: TRBV9; DNA: TGTGCCAGCAGCGTAGGCGGCACTAATGAAAAACTGTTTTTT; CDR3: CASSVGGTNEKLFF
length: 16; size: few; J: TRBJ1-3; D: TRBD1; V: TRBV7-9; DNA: TGTGCCAGCAGCGCACGACAGGGGGCTCCTGGAAACACCATATATTTT; CDR3: CASSARQGAPGNTIYF
length: 14; size: NA; J: TRBJ1-2; D: TRBD1; V: TRBV4-2; DNA: TGTGCCAGCAGCAACCGGGACAGGGACTATGGCTACACCTTC; CDR3: CASSNRDRDYGYTF
length: 12; size: few; J: TRBJ1-2; D: NA; V: TRBV5-4; DNA: TGTGCCAGCAGTTCGGCAGGGTATGGCTACACCTTC; CDR3: CASSSAGYGYTF
length: 14; size: NA; J: TRBJ1-3; D: TRBD1; V: TRBV16; DNA: TGTGCCAGCAGCCAACAGGGGGCCGGAAACACCATATATTTT; CDR3: CASSQQGAGNTIYF
length: 15; size: NA; J: TRBJ2-5; D: NA; V: TRBV7-7; DNA: TGTGCTAGCAGCTATAAGGACAGCTCGCAAGAGACCCAGTACTTC; CDR3: CASSYKDSSQETQYF
length: 17; size: NA; J: TRBJ1-1; D: NA; V: TRBV4-3; DNA: TGCGCCAGCAGCCAAGAATTACAGGCCCCACCGAACACTGAAGCTTTCTTT; CDR3: CASSQELQAPPNTEAFF
length: 13; size: NA; J: TRBJ2-1; D: NA; V: TRBV27; DNA: TGTGCCAGCAGTCCCGGGTCTTCCGATGAGCAGTTCTTC; CDR3: CASSPGSSDEQFF
length: 14; size: NA; J: TRBJ2-7; D: TRBD1; V: TRBV27; DNA: TGTGCCAGCAGTTCCGGGACAGGGGTTGACGAGCAGTACTTC; CDR3: CASSSGTGVDEQYF